This T cell receptor (beta chain) was sequenced in a study of cytomegalovirus exposure and HLA in healthy donors. This clone was found a few times. Its antigen is not known. Per germline, CDR1 MNHEY and CDR2 SVGAGI. CDR3 length: 15 residues. V dropped 2 bases and J dropped 4 bases, with 11 bases sitting between them. The PCR employed 60 Vbeta primers together with 13 Jbeta primers. TCRdb keeps only in-frame clones here, not all; method: immunoSEQ multiplex PCR. The sample has around 150,000 clones; around three quarters are singletons. Overall study results and limits: A later analysis found common viral pathogens apparently linked to several of the most significant clusters. The study assumed roughly uniform donor sequencing depth for presence/absence analyses.

The chain uses TRBV6-5 and TRBJ2-2; tentative D call: TRBD1 (5 bases). This receptor was taken from a man aged 40-50 years in good health and CMV-seropositive. The sample comprised PBMCs. The CDR3 loop is CASSYKGFGTGELFF. In DNA form, the CDR3 reads TGTGCCAGCAGTTACAAGGGGTTCGGCACCGGGGAGCTGTTTTTT.